Listed here is a single T cell receptor (beta chain). The antigen this receptor binds is unknown. No clone much larger than this one lies a single base away; base qualities are absent. The entry originates in a study of Graves' ophthalmopathy and Graves' hyperthyroidism (dated by TCRdb to 2016 to 2019). In terms of the full investigation: Peripheral blood samples were taken at the time of initial diagnosis, before any treatment was given. An independent validation cohort was composed of around 19 hyperthyroidism patients and over 15 patients who later progressed from hyperthyroidism to ophthalmopathy. To explore V-J signatures that separate ophthalmopathy from hyperthyroidism, a discovery set of about a hundred patients was enrolled, consisting of under 50 with ophthalmopathy and fewer than 60 with stable hyperthyroidism. The study used TCR beta repertoire signatures to distinguish Graves' ophthalmopathy from Graves' hyperthyroidism and to predict progression to ophthalmopathy. The 90 to 100 discovery patients were randomly split 7:3 into training and test sets. In total, approximately 130 blood samples were TCR-sequenced: around 42 ophthalmopathy, under 85 hyperthyroidism and approximately 17 hyperthyroidism-to-ophthalmopathy patients. Following sampling, methimazole starting at 30 mg daily was administered to hyperthyroidism patients, and high-dose intravenous methylprednisolone was administered to ophthalmopathy patients. In roughly 6 hyperthyroidism patients, the T-cell repertoires found in thyroid tissue were compared with those found in blood. What the research found in general, with its limitations: Most expanded thyroid clonotypes with a frequency above 0.001 also appeared in blood, which suggests that blood repertoires may reflect the immune response in the thyroid. In validation, the model predicted ophthalmopathy progression with about 71% sensitivity and approximately 75% specificity; eleven to twelve predicted patients were CT-confirmed with GO in a median of about 6.1 months. No statistical method was used to predetermine the sample size, and group allocation was not hidden from the investigators. In cross-validation, the 13-signature model distinguished ophthalmopathy from stable hyperthyroidism with less than 90% sensitivity and over 81% specificity, while in the test set the corresponding values were about 80% and 75%.

TCR beta CDR3 regions were amplified from RNA transcripts for repertoire sequencing. A first-round RT-PCR used HTBI primers with the Qiagen OneStep RT-PCR kit, followed by a second-round multiplex PCR, size selection and purification. Libraries were sequenced on an Illumina HiSeq2000 using paired-end 100 bp reads. As for the original processing: Reads were processed with SOAPnuke, discarding reads with adapters, uncalled bases, mean Phred below 15, or no exact constant-primer or identifier match. COPE v1.2.5 was used to merge high-quality paired reads. Each unique nucleotide sequence was treated as a clonotype, and MiTCR v1.1 was used to align the clonotypes to the IMGT TRB V, D and J references. Analysis was restricted to V-J combinations with a frequency above 0.0001, which covered over 98% of repertoires. A TCR clonal expansion and chaos score per V-J combination was defined as the ratio of F50 clonal expansion to chaos observed in the TCRdist matrix. Welch's t-statistics and random forest were used to narrow the features down to 13 V-J combinations, which were then fed into a naive Bayes classifier. Thyroid-blood repertoire similarity was quantified with the Morisita-Horn index. The public reads were reprocessed in TCRdb via fastp at Q25 and MiXCR, keeping in-frame beta chains. A single entry per CDR3 protein holds the most common genes and DNA from its merged rows. The V and J calls follow TCRdb's processing rather than the paper's. The sample table contains a few hundred thousand distinct CDR3 sequences; only one count was recorded for under 25% of them. The ten largest make up roughly 3% of the sample.

The germline V gene yields MNHNS for CDR1 and SASEGT for CDR2. The CDR3 runs 14 amino acids, cysteine and phenylalanine included. Only CDR3 DNA is held: 42 bases, read in frame from base 1. V is clipped by 7 bases and J by 5 bases, and the sequence between their germline boundaries is 17 bases long. A patient counted as having stable hyperthyroidism if there was no progression to ophthalmopathy within 18 months of follow-up. Patients with hyperthyroidism were aged 18 to 65 years, had been newly diagnosed, and had a disease duration of less than 2 months. Patients were excluded if they had other autoimmune diseases, uncontrolled infections, pregnancy or lactation. Clinical symptoms, serum thyroxine, TRAb, thyroid ultrasound and orbital computed tomography formed the basis of the diagnosis. Ficoll-Paque density gradient centrifugation was used to isolate PBMCs from approximately 10 ml of fresh peripheral blood. Total RNA was extracted using Trizol reagent, and RNA quality was checked on an Agilent 2100 Bioanalyzer.

The sequence was collected from a woman aged 18 to 35 with stable Graves' hyperthyroidism. Donor details come from another sample of the same person, matched by shared clones. Sequencing input: peripheral blood. The receptor chain draws on TRBV6-1 and TRBJ2-5; matching of 6 bases hints at TRBD2 as the D gene. The CDR3 amino acid sequence is: CASITGLASETQYF. The DNA sequence follows: TGTGCCAGCATAACTGGGCTAGCGTCGGAGACCCAGTACTTC.